This record covers a single TCR beta chain. CDR1 and CDR2 (germline): SGHTA, FQGNSA. This CDR3 contains 17 residues. Trimming at V came to 2 bases and at J to 2 bases, leaving 6 bases not matched to a gene. Only in-frame clones appear in the TCRdb table, and some are missing; sequencing was by immunoSEQ multiplex PCR. The sample has some 670,000 clones, around 90% seen once. The data stem from a study of blood T cell repertoires in COVID-19. Input material: peripheral blood. The V and J genes are TRBV7-2 and TRBJ2-3, with 11 bases that match TRBD2. This clonotype was obtained from a woman aged 18-29 years with acute or convalescent COVID-19. The CDR3 is CASSLRLAGPITDTQYF. The CDR3 DNA reads as TGTGCCAGCAGCTTACGACTAGCGGGGCCGATCACAGATACGCAGTATTTT.